This is a list of T cell receptor beta chains from one sample in a study of OX40 agonist ivuxolimab in advanced cancers. Sequenced by immunoSEQ multiplex PCR; TCRdb stores in-frame clones only, minus some. The sample shows nearly 50,000 clones, around 87% of them seen only once. Sequenced material: CD4+ or CD8+ T cells sorted from blood, taken in a trial of the OX40 agonist ivuxolimab. The receptor set was obtained from an adult with an advanced solid tumor such as melanoma, head and neck, liver or kidney cancer. Both conserved end residues are part of each CDR3. The D gene is left open where the match is weak. Expanded clones are given a class, and other clones once, few, many or no size at all.

DNA	CDR3	V	D	J	size
TGTGCCAGCAGCCCCCTCTCATCAGCGGGGCCTCAAGGGCAGTACTTC	CASSPLSSAGPQGQYF	TRBV11-2	TRBD2	TRBJ2-7	.
TGCGCCAGCAGCGGCTTGGCTTCCTCCTACGAGCAGTACTTC	CASSGLASSYEQYF	TRBV5-1	.	TRBJ2-7	.
TGTGCCAGCTCACCACCGGGGGGCAGGACTGACACCGGGGAGCTGTTTTTT	CASSPPGGRTDTGELFF	TRBV18	.	TRBJ2-2	.
TGCGCCAGCAGCCAAGATCTAGGGGGACTACGGAACACCGGGGAGCTGTTTTTT	CASSQDLGGLRNTGELFF	TRBV4-3	.	TRBJ2-2	once
TGTGCCAGTAGTCCCCCGCAAACCTACGAGCAGTACTTC	CASSPPQTYEQYF	TRBV19	.	TRBJ2-7	.
TGTGCCAGCAGCGTTCTAGCGGGAGGCACAGATACGCAGTATTTT	CASSVLAGGTDTQYF	TRBV11-2	TRBD2	TRBJ2-3	.
TGTGCCAGCAGCTTGGGGCCTGGGGGCCCGGATGAGCAGTTCTTC	CASSLGPGGPDEQFF	TRBV5-5	.	TRBJ2-1	.
TGTGCCAGCAGCTTACTGGGACTAGCGGTCTACAATGAGCAGTTCTTC	CASSLLGLAVYNEQFF	TRBV7-2	TRBD2	TRBJ2-1	.
TGTGCCAGCAGCCGCGCCGGACAGGGGTATAATTCACCCCTCCACTTT	CASSRAGQGYNSPLHF	TRBV5-4	TRBD1	TRBJ1-6	once
TGCGCCAGCAGCCAAGATCAGGTCGGGGAGGCTGAAGCTTTCTTT	CASSQDQVGEAEAFF	TRBV4-1	.	TRBJ1-1	few
TGTGCCAGCAGCCAAGCCGGAAGGTTCGTTAGCAATCAGCCCCAGCATTTT	CASSQAGRFVSNQPQHF	TRBV14	.	TRBJ1-5	.
TGTGCCAGCAGCTTAGATGGGAGCCTCAACACCGGGGAGCTGTTTTTT	CASSLDGSLNTGELFF	TRBV11-2	.	TRBJ2-2	once
TGTGCCAGCAGCTTGGCCCTCGGGGGGATAAATGAAAAACTGTTTTTT	CASSLALGGINEKLFF	TRBV5-6	.	TRBJ1-4	.
TGTGCCAGCAGTCCCCGGGGGGCGTCGCAAGAGACCCAGTACTTC	CASSPRGASQETQYF	TRBV6-5	.	TRBJ2-5	.
TGTGCCAGCTCCACCTGGGGACTAGCGGGGAGCTCCTACAATGAGCAGTTCTTC	CASSTWGLAGSSYNEQFF	TRBV18	TRBD2	TRBJ2-1	.
TGTGCCACCCGGAGGGGAACACTTGGGGCTTTCTTT	CATRRGTLGAFF	TRBV2	.	TRBJ1-1	.
TGTGCCAGCAGCTCTCCGACTAACTATGGCTACACCTTC	CASSSPTNYGYTF	TRBV28	.	TRBJ1-2	once
TGTGCCAGCACCCCCTCGAAGGGGTTAAACATTCAGTACTTC	CASTPSKGLNIQYF	TRBV6-5	.	TRBJ2-4	once
TGTGCCAGTAGTATATGGTGGCCGGGGCCCGACGCCACAGATACGCAGTATTTT	CASSIWWPGPDATDTQYF	TRBV19	.	TRBJ2-3	once
TGCAGCGTTGAAGACTTAGCGGGAGACCTCACAGATACGCAGTATTTT	CSVEDLAGDLTDTQYF	TRBV29-1	TRBD2	TRBJ2-3	.
TGTGCCAGCCGGGACAGGGGCACCGGGGAGCTGTTTTTT	CASRDRGTGELFF	TRBV6-4	TRBD1	TRBJ2-2	.
TGCGCCAGCAGCCAAGATGACTCCTCGACGACATACGAGCAGTACTTC	CASSQDDSSTTYEQYF	TRBV4-1	.	TRBJ2-7	.
TGCGCCAGCAACAGGGGCGGACGGACAGATACGCAGTATTTT	CASNRGGRTDTQYF	TRBV5-1	TRBD1	TRBJ2-3	.
TGTGCCAGCAGCGTCGGGCCCGGCACAGATACGCAGTATTTT	CASSVGPGTDTQYF	TRBV9	.	TRBJ2-3	.
TGTGCCAGCAGCCGCGGGACTAGCGGCGTGACCGGGGAGCTGTTTTTT	CASSRGTSGVTGELFF	TRBV5-6	TRBD2	TRBJ2-2	.
TGTGCCAGCAGCTTACGCGGACAGGGGGAGGGGGAGACCCAGTACTTC	CASSLRGQGEGETQYF	TRBV7-2	TRBD1	TRBJ2-5	.
TGTGCCAGCAGCGTAGGGCTAGCGGGGGGCTCCAGCGAGCAGTTCTTC	CASSVGLAGGSSEQFF	TRBV9	TRBD2	TRBJ2-1	.
TGTGCCAGCAGCGCCCGGGGACTAGCGGGAAGGCAGTTCTTC	CASSARGLAGRQFF	TRBV7-2	TRBD2	TRBJ2-1	.
TGCGCCAGCAGCCGGTCGGGGGGGAGCACAGATACGCAGTATTTT	CASSRSGGSTDTQYF	TRBV4-1	TRBD2	TRBJ2-3	.
TGTGCCAGCAGCCAAACCGCTTACCCGGGACAGTATGAGACCCAGTACTTC	CASSQTAYPGQYETQYF	TRBV7-3	TRBD1	TRBJ2-5	.
TGTGCCAGCAGTGGCGCCGGGATATCTGAAGCTTTCTTT	CASSGAGISEAFF	TRBV2	.	TRBJ1-1	once
TGCGCCAGCAGCTTGGGGACAGGGCAAGGCACAGATACGCAGTATTTT	CASSLGTGQGTDTQYF	TRBV5-1	TRBD1	TRBJ2-3	.
TGTGCCAGCAGTCCCCGTAGCGGGGGGGGCACAGATACGCAGTATTTT	CASSPRSGGGTDTQYF	TRBV6-6	TRBD2	TRBJ2-3	.
TGTGCCAGCAGCCATTGGGGGTCAGAATTGTACGAGCAGTACTTC	CASSHWGSELYEQYF	TRBV7-9	.	TRBJ2-7	.
TGCGCCAGCAGTCAATCGGCAGCGCGGCAGACTTCCTACGAGCAGTACTTC	CASSQSAARQTSYEQYF	TRBV23-1	.	TRBJ2-7	.
TGTGCCAGCAGCCAGGACAGGGGAGTTTTTGGCTACACCTTC	CASSQDRGVFGYTF	TRBV5-4	TRBD1	TRBJ1-2	.
TGTGCCAGCAGCCCGACAGGGATCCGATCGGTCACCGGGGAGCTGTTTTTT	CASSPTGIRSVTGELFF	TRBV11-1	TRBD1	TRBJ2-2	.
TGCGCCAGCAGCTTGGATCCGGGGCCGGCCTACGAGCAGTACTTC	CASSLDPGPAYEQYF	TRBV5-1	.	TRBJ2-7	.
TGTGCCAGCTCACCACCAGGAGGGAACACCGGGGAGCTGTTTTTT	CASSPPGGNTGELFF	TRBV18	.	TRBJ2-2	.
TGTGCCAGCAGCTTAGTCCGGGGGGACACTGAAGCTTTCTTT	CASSLVRGDTEAFF	TRBV7-8	.	TRBJ1-1	.
TGTGCCAGCAGTTGGACAGGGGCCTATGGCTACACCTTC	CASSWTGAYGYTF	TRBV6-1	TRBD1	TRBJ1-2	few
TGTGCCAGCAGTCTAAGCGGGAGGGACTACGAGCAGTACTTC	CASSLSGRDYEQYF	TRBV2	TRBD2	TRBJ2-7	.
TGCGCCAGCAGCTTTTACAGCCAAACCGGGGAGCTGTTTTTT	CASSFYSQTGELFF	TRBV5-1	.	TRBJ2-2	.
TGTGCCAGCAGTGGAGTGTGGGGCACTGAAGCTTTCTTT	CASSGVWGTEAFF	TRBV25-1	.	TRBJ1-1	.
TGCGCCAGCAGCTCGTGGACTAGCGCCGGGGAGCTGTTTTTT	CASSSWTSAGELFF	TRBV5-1	TRBD2	TRBJ2-2	.
TGTGCCAGTAGTATGGCCTCCCACAGGCTGCCCAATAATGAGCAGTTCTTC	CASSMASHRLPNNEQFF	TRBV19	.	TRBJ2-1	.
TGTGCCAGCAGCTTTTCAGGGGGCATTGAAGCTTTCTTT	CASSFSGGIEAFF	TRBV5-6	TRBD1	TRBJ1-1	.
TGTGCCAGCAGCCAAGGGCCTAGCGGGGCTGGGGATACGCAGTATTTT	CASSQGPSGAGDTQYF	TRBV4-2	TRBD2	TRBJ2-3	.
TGCAGCTCCCCATCTCAGTCTGGAAACACCATATATTTT	CSSPSQSGNTIYF	TRBV29-1	.	TRBJ1-3	.
TGTGCCAGCAGTTTACTGGGGGGTTTGAGCAATCAGCCCCAGCATTTT	CASSLLGGLSNQPQHF	TRBV28	.	TRBJ1-5	.
TGCGCCAGCAGCTTAGGTGGCGGGAACACTGAAGCTTTCTTT	CASSLGGGNTEAFF	TRBV5-1	.	TRBJ1-1	.
TGTGCCAGCAGCTTACCCCCGACAGGCTACACCTTC	CASSLPPTGYTF	TRBV11-3	.	TRBJ1-2	once
TGTGCCAGCAGCGCCGCCCGCTACAATTCACCCCTCCACTTT	CASSAARYNSPLHF	TRBV9	.	TRBJ1-6	.